A selection of T cell receptor beta chains follows, all from one sample in a study of blood T cell repertoires in COVID-19. Data came from immunoSEQ multiplex PCR; TCRdb stores just in-frame clones and leaves some out. This sample has 44,000 or so clones, with 69% found just once. The sequencing sample was made of peripheral blood. These receptors were collected from an elderly man with acute or convalescent COVID-19. The conserved cysteine and the conserved F or W are not part of the CDR3 here.

v_call | cdr3_aa
TRBV28 | ASSSGGTGELF
TRBV5-1 | ASSLVGGVEQF
TRBV7-9 | ASSTRRGENTGELF
TRBV9 | ASSETSGRSYEQY
TRBV9 | ASSGLLNTGELF
TRBV27 | ASSGGFRMNTEAF
TRBV29-1 | SAAGQSGQDTQY
TRBV19 | ASKETWGDQETQY
TRBV19 | ASSPEPPDNSPLH
TRBV5-1 | ASSSGGTAVGYT
TRBV19 | ASSIRDRVGDTEAF
TRBV10-3 | AISEVTSGRAYEQY
TRBV29-1 | SAGRDSSGNTIY
TRBV5-1 | ASSWRDPQAGNIQY
TRBV2 | ASSRTARGKLF
TRBV30 | AWSPQEVWETQY
TRBV27 | ASKSSGGSGELF
TRBV7-2 | ASSDTGLNTEAF
TRBV7-8 | ASGREPGQGGGQPQH
TRBV7-8 | ASSLWGGDGSGPYNEQF
TRBV4-2 | ASSQDEGQGSYGYT
TRBV7-8 | ASSTGQGREKLF
TRBV5-5 | ASSQTSDHNEQF
TRBV19 | ASSTFGAGRESGANVLT
TRBV5-1 | ASSLGTDQETQY
TRBV2 | ASSESGAGANQPQH
TRBV11-2 | ASSLSSVAGGRFEF
TRBV9 | ASSVGVGGWTEAF
TRBV6-1 | ASSEVGGRSMNTEAF
TRBV6-5 | ASSYVRTGGNYGYT
TRBV3-1/TRBV3-2 | ASSQVVAGLFGGYT
TRBV6-5 | ASSHPTGGYT
TRBV7-2 | ASRLAGHSSYEQY
TRBV3-1/TRBV3-2 | ASSQWKADTEAF
TRBV19 | ASSNPGQGADTEAF
TRBV19 | ASSAGQTYQETQY
TRBV18 | ASSKTGEDTEAF
TRBV9 | ASSPPGRGQGNTIY
TRBV19 | ASTPSDRPNYGYT
TRBV4-3 | ASSLAQGADTQY
TRBV5-8 | ASPGTGREKLF
TRBV4-3 | ASSQRTGDYGYT
TRBV6-5 | ASSSPTTGSTEAF
TRBV29-1 | SVERGTPTGELF
TRBV5-4 | ASSLKGKSLEGYT
TRBV21-1 | ASSSRTLNEKLF
TRBV7-8 | ASSPTTDTQY
TRBV19 | ASSPAGFDNQPQH
TRBV5-5 | ASSLGQVNSPLH
TRBV19 | ASSLTGTSEAF
TRBV3-1/TRBV3-2 | ASSQVFDYGYT